Sequencing of this TCR beta chain was carried out in a study of T-cell reconstitution after alpha-beta-depleted transplantation in children. Library preparation (for TCRbeta) was performed with unique molecular identifiers. Each CDR3 protein is one row after TCRdb ran MiXCR on the PCR reads. The sample lists about 110,000 distinct CDR3 sequences, approximately 6.4% occurring once. V dropped 5 bases and J dropped 0; count of bases not matched to a gene: 5. Per the germline V gene, CDR1 is SGHAT and CDR2 is FQDESV (reference sequence). CDR3 length: 15 residues. Findings and caveats of the study: A year post-transplant, T-cell counts and diversity derived mostly from newly produced T cells. Day-60 TCRbeta diversity that was high in some patients was derived from surviving recipient T cells and thymic progenitors.

This clonotype was counted a few times. Its cognate antigen is unknown. The chain combines TRBV11-1 with TRBJ2-7; TRBD2 agrees at 9 bases. The clonotype originates from a male patient aged 2 to 9 who had a stem cell transplant for acute lymphoblastic leukemia, so the T cells may come from the graft donor. This sample comprised PBMCs, mostly from graft donor cells, obtained 360 days after TCRalphabeta/CD19-depleted stem cell transplant. The CDR3 protein is CASSGSGRRSYEQYF. The CDR3 nucleotides are TGTGCCAGCAGCGGGAGCGGGAGGCGCTCCTACGAGCAGTACTTC.